The 22 T cell receptor beta chains below were found in one sample sequenced in a study of blood T cells in healthy people across ages. With a J-beta primer mix and a sample-barcoded 5' primer, a second PCR ran about 7 to 12 cycles. MiXCR, applied by TCRdb to the 5' RACE reads, yields one record per CDR3 protein. The sample has about a million distinct CDR3 sequences; 51% are singletons. The sequencing sample was made of blood. These receptors came from a woman aged 55-69 years in good health.

This clonotype was picked up a small number of times. The chain carries TRBV6-1 and TRBJ2-7; D gene ambiguous. V lost 8 bases and J 0 bases, leaving 11 bases between the germline ends. The CDR3 totals 13 residues. Germline CDR1 reads MNHNS; CDR2 reads SASEGT. The CDR3 region has the DNA TGTGCCAGCGATAAAAGGAGCTCCTACGAGCAGTACTTC. This gives the protein CASDKRSSYEQYF.

The chain carries TRBV4-1 and TRBJ1-6; D remains unclear. Germline lookup yields CDR1 MGHRA and CDR2 YSYEKL. There are 19 residues in the CDR3. V was trimmed by 0 bases and J by 10 bases, leaving 25 bases between them. CDR3 nucleotides: TGCGCCAGCAGCCAAGATTTCAACTTGGCGGGAGCCGCTGACTCACCCCTCCACTTT. Its protein is CASSQDFNLAGAADSPLHF.

Here the CDR3 DNA reads TGTGCCAGCAGCCACCCCTGGGGGGCTATTAGCACAGATACGCAGTATTTT. Residues: CASSHPWGAISTDTQYF. The J gene is TRBJ2-3, the V gene TRBV12-3 or TRBV12-4; perhaps D is TRBD1 or TRBD2 (6 bases each). V was pared by 6 bases and J by 0 bases, with 19 bases between. The CDR3 sequence is 17 residues long.

This clonotype was observed a few times. The chain carries TRBV7-2 and TRBJ2-3, with 11 positions matching TRBD2. From germline, CDR1 is SGHTA and CDR2 FQGNSA. V shed 3 bases, J shed 5 bases, and the junction held 4 bases outside the gene matches. The CDR3 has 15 amino acids. The CDR3 bases are TGTGCCAGCAGCTTCCTCGGACTAGCGGGAGATACGCAGTATTTT. Protein product: CASSFLGLAGDTQYF.

This clonotype appeared a few times. The chain has TRBV2 and TRBJ2-5; no clear D gene. The CDR3 has 14 residues. The germline V gene has CDR1 SNHLY and CDR2 FYNNEI. V lost 4 bases and J 2 bases, leaving 11 bases between the germline ends. The CDR3 spells CASSVMGLQETQYF. The CDR3 coding sequence is TGTGCCAGCAGTGTTATGGGCTTACAAGAGACCCAGTACTTC.

The rearrangement uses TRBV20-1 and TRBJ2-1, with a tentative D call TRBD2 (6 bases). This CDR3 comprises 17 residues. The germline gives CDR1 DFQATT, CDR2 SNEGSKA (reference sequence). With 5 bases removed from V and 0 bases from J, the gap between germline ends came to 20 bases. Written as DNA, the CDR3 is TGCAGTGCTCAGGACTGGCGGGACGTGTCCTCCTACAATGAGCAGTTCTTC. This encodes CSAQDWRDVSSYNEQFF.

The rearrangement uses TRBV3-1 and TRBJ2-2; 10 bases are shared with TRBD2. The junction had 15 bases not matched to a gene; V was cut back by 2 bases and J by 9 bases. Germline CDR1 is LGHDT and CDR2 is YNNKEL (reference sequence). This CDR3 region has 18 residues. The CDR3 protein is CASSQFPGASGSRRELFF. The CDR3 DNA reads TGTGCCAGCAGCCAATTCCCGGGAGCTAGCGGGAGTCGGAGGGAGCTGTTTTTT.

The chain employs TRBV6-6 and TRBJ1-4; D gene unclear. Germline lookup yields CDR1 MNHNY and CDR2 SVGAGI (reference sequence). Trimming took off 2 bases at V and 0 bases at J, with 10 bases between the two ends. CDR3 size: 16 residues. CDR3 coding DNA: TGTGCCAGCAGTTACAGCGCCGCGGCAACTAATGAAAAACTGTTTTTT. Protein: CASSYSAAATNEKLFF.

V and J are TRBV20-1 and TRBJ2-5, with D perhaps TRBD2 (5 bases). The CDR3 runs to 11 residues. Trimming cost V 6 bases and J 5 bases, with 10 bases left between them. Germline CDR1 is DFQATT and CDR2 is SNEGSKA (reference sequence). CDR3 DNA sequence: TGCAGTGCAGGAGGCGCGGAGACCCAGTACTTC. Amino acids: CSAGGAETQYF.

This sequence joins TRBV7-2 and TRBJ2-7, with TRBD1 identical over 9 bases. V gave up 1 base and J gave up 1 base; unmatched junction bases: 5. This CDR3 region has 16 residues. The V gene's germline CDR1 is SGHTA and CDR2 FQGNSA. This chain's CDR3 is CASSLGTGGKSYEQYF. The CDR3 coding sequence is TGTGCCAGCAGCTTAGGAACAGGGGGCAAATCCTACGAGCAGTACTTC.

Only a few counts were recorded for this clonotype. The V gene is TRBV27, the J gene TRBJ2-3, with 8 bases that match TRBD1. The CDR3 consists of 17 residues. CDR1 and CDR2 from the germline V gene are MNHEY and SMNVEV (reference sequence). V dropped 6 bases and J dropped 5; count of bases not matched to a gene: 16. This CDR3 reads CASSLAPTQGAGDTQYF. CDR3 nucleotides: TGTGCCAGCAGCCTTGCCCCTACCCAGGGGGCAGGAGATACGCAGTATTTT.

The chain uses TRBV3-1 and TRBJ2-5; 8 nucleotides align to TRBD2. The assigned J gene may be wrong: the sequence end matches TRBJ2-7 better. The germline V gene encodes CDR1 LGHDT and CDR2 YNNKEL (reference sequence). The CDR3 length is 14 residues. CDR3 bases: TGTGCCAGCAGTAAGGAGCGGGGGCTCGGCGAGCAGTACTTC. It translates to CASSKERGLGEQYF.

This clonotype was counted many times. The chain is built from TRBV13 and TRBJ2-3; TRBD2 aligns across 8 bases. Germline lookup yields CDR1 PRHDT and CDR2 FYEKMQ (reference sequence). V shed 8 bases, J shed 4 bases, and the junction held 20 bases outside the gene matches. The CDR3 consists of 18 residues. CDR3 loop: CASQPSPLSGLGADTQYF. As DNA, the CDR3 is TGTGCCAGCCAACCCTCACCGCTATCGGGACTAGGTGCAGATACGCAGTATTTT.

The chain uses TRBV29-1 and TRBJ2-5; 7 bases map to TRBD1. The CDR3 loop spans 13 amino acids. Germline trimming cut 5 bases from V and 3 bases from J; bases unmatched to any gene: 6. From germline, CDR1 is SQVTM and CDR2 ANQGSEA. The CDR3 is CSVPGTDKETQYF. In nucleotides, the CDR3 is TGCAGCGTTCCTGGGACAGACAAAGAGACCCAGTACTTC.

This chain connects TRBV20-1 to TRBJ2-3, with D possibly matching TRBD2 (7 bases). Germline CDR1 is DFQATT and CDR2 is SNEGSKA (reference sequence). The CDR3 spans 14 residues. V gave up 3 bases and J gave up 6 bases, with 16 bases separating them. CDR3 loop: CSASWGRERDTQYF. The CDR3 DNA reads TGCAGTGCTAGTTGGGGGCGGGAGAGGGATACGCAGTATTTT.

The J gene is TRBJ2-5, the V gene TRBV14; D is possibly TRBD2 (5 bases). V was clipped by 2 bases and J by 4 bases, with 14 bases between them. Germline values: CDR1 SGHDN, CDR2 FVKESK. The CDR3 runs 15 residues. The CDR3 nucleotides read TGTGCCAGCAGCCAACAAACCGGCCGGGGAGAGACCCAGTACTTC. As protein: CASSQQTGRGETQYF.

The rearrangement uses TRBV20-1 and TRBJ2-1, with unresolved D. Trimming pared 1 base from V and 1 base from J, leaving 14 bases between. The length of the CDR3 is 16 residues. The germline V gene encodes CDR1 DFQATT and CDR2 SNEGSKA (reference sequence). CDR3 in DNA: TGCAGTGCTAGAGCCCGTGAGGTGGGTTCCTACAATGAGCAGTTCTTC. It yields the protein CSARAREVGSYNEQFF.

This chain joins TRBV5-1 and TRBJ2-7; 7 bases align to TRBD1. The CDR3 runs to 14 residues. With V trimmed by 2 bases and J by 5 bases, 7 bases remained unmatched. The germline CDR1 and CDR2 sequences are SGHRS and YFSETQ. CDR3 residues: CASSLWTGLNEQYF. CDR3 sequence (DNA): TGCGCCAGCAGCTTATGGACAGGACTGAACGAGCAGTACTTC.

This chain joins TRBV28 and TRBJ2-3; TRBD2 is a possible D gene (5 bases). The germline V gene encodes CDR1 MDHEN and CDR2 SYDVKM. This CDR3 contains 15 residues. Trimming left V 7 bases short and J 2 bases short, with 16 bases between. Here the CDR3 DNA reads TGTGCCAGCAACCCGGCCGGAGGCCCCACAGATACGCAGTATTTT. Encoded protein: CASNPAGGPTDTQYF.

The chain combines TRBV27 with TRBJ2-1, with 9 bases identical to TRBD1. This CDR3 is built from 14 residues. Looked up from germline, CDR1 is MNHEY and CDR2 is SMNVEV (reference sequence). J was trimmed by 9 bases and V by 5 bases; bases with no gene match: 8. The CDR3 is CASSPGTGYREQFF. The CDR3 region has the DNA TGTGCCAGCAGTCCCGGGACAGGGTATCGTGAGCAGTTCTTC.

V usage is TRBV4-2 and J usage is TRBJ1-1; D is undetermined. Germline CDR1 is LGHNA and CDR2 is YNFKEQ. The length of the CDR3 is 15 residues. V lost 1 base and J lost 0, with 9 bases in between. The CDR3 DNA sequence: TGTGCCAGCAGCCAAGTCTCGGGCATGAACACTGAAGCTTTCTTT. Encoded protein: CASSQVSGMNTEAFF.

This rearrangement joins TRBV7-9 to TRBJ2-7; D is perhaps TRBD1 or TRBD2 (5 bases each). Trimming removed 4 bases at V and 4 bases at J, with 17 bases between. Germline CDR1 and CDR2: SEHNR and FQNEAQ (reference sequence). The CDR3 loop spans 15 amino acids. CDR3 nucleotide sequence: TGTGCCAGCAGCTATCGGGGCGTAGGGGAGTACGAGCAGTACTTC. Translating it yields CASSYRGVGEYEQYF.